This paragraph reports one TCR beta chain. The V end was cut by 1 base, the J end by 4 bases, with 3 bases between. The CDR3 is 12 amino acids. Germline CDR1 and CDR2: SGHVS and FNYEAQ. This specimen comes from a study of cytotoxic CD8 clonotypes in ibrutinib-treated CLL. For the study at large: Outcomes included 25 or so partial and 2 complete responses; after median roughly six years, approximately 14 stayed remitted and roughly twelve progressed. Following treatment for a median around twelve months, range 6 to 36, response samples were then taken. Samples showed on average around 230,000 productive templates and over 80,000 productive rearrangements.

Using immunoSEQ multiplex PCR, the repertoire was profiled, and TCRdb retains in-frame clones only, with some absent. The sample consists of roughly 190,000 clones, about 72% of them appearing once. Sample: PBMCs, taken after 24 months of ibrutinib treatment. This rearrangement joins TRBV7-6 to TRBJ2-3; D is ambiguous. This TCR was sampled from a human donor with chronic lymphocytic leukemia. This CDR3 reads CASSLEADTQYF. CDR3 DNA: TGTGCCAGCAGCTTAGAAGCAGATACGCAGTATTTT.